This T cell receptor beta chain appears in the sequencing data of a study of identical twins. Study-wide findings and caveats: Weaker excess twin sharing was seen among beta out-of-frame sequences.

Template switching introduced a universal primer site, and the cDNA bore unique molecular identifiers. TCRdb recomputed calls from the 5' RACE reads with MiXCR, one row per CDR3 protein. The table records approximately 230,000 distinct CDR3 sequences, 6% to 7% of them present only once. Healthy Caucasians provided all donations. This clonotype appeared a few times. Its antigen is as yet unknown. V lost 5 bases to trimming and J lost 3 bases; unmatched junction nucleotides: 11. Germline CDR1 is SGHVS and CDR2 is FNYEAQ. CDR3 length: 16 amino acids. These records were also assigned to another study, of T cells expressing NK-cell markers. Per that study: Among the eight sequenced donors, seven tested HCMV-seropositive and one tested seronegative.

The source is a young woman in good health. The V and J genes are TRBV7-6 and TRBJ2-3, with 7 bases that match TRBD2. The material sequenced was CD8+ T cells sorted from blood. In nucleotides, the CDR3 is TGTGCCAGCAGCGAAGGACGAGCGGGGTCGACAGATACGCAGTATTTT. It is translated as CASSEGRAGSTDTQYF.